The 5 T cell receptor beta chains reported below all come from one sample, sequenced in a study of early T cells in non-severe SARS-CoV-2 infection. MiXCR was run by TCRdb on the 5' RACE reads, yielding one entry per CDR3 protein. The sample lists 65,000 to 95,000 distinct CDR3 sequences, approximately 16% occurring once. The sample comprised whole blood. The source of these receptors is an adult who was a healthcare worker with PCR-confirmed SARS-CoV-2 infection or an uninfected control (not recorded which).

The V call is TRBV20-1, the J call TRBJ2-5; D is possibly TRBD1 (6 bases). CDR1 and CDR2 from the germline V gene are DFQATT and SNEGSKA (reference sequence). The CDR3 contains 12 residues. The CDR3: CSLGTLQETQYF. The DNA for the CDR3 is TGCTCCCTAGGGACATTACAAGAGACCCAGTACTTC.

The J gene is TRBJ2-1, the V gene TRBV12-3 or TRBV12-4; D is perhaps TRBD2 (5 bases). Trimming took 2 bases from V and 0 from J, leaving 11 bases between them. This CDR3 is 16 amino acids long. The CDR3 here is CASSLYGRDSYNEQFF. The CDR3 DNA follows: TGTGCCAGCAGTTTATATGGGAGAGACTCCTACAATGAGCAGTTCTTC.

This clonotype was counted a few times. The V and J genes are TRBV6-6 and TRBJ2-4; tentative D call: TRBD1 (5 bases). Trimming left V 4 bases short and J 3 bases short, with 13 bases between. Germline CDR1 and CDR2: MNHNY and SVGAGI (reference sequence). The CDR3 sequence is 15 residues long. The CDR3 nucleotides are TGTGCCAGCAGTTCACCAGGGATAGACAAAAACATTCAGTACTTC. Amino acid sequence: CASSSPGIDKNIQYF.

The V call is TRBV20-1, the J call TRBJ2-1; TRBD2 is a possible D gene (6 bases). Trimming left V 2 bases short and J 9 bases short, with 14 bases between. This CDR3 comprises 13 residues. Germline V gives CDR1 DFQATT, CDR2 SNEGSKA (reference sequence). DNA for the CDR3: TGCAGTGCTAGATCTCAGGGACTTTCTGAGCAGTTCTTC. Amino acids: CSARSQGLSEQFF.

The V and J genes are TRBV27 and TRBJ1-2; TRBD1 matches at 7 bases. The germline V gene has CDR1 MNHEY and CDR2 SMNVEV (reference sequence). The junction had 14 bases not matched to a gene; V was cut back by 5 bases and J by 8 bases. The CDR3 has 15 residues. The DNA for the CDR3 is TGTGCCAGCAGTCCCGGGGACAGCAGCCCGAGGGGCTACACCTTC. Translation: CASSPGDSSPRGYTF.